The present TCR beta chain was sequenced within a study of blood T cell repertoires in COVID-19. Study-wide context: Acute and convalescent COVID-19 samples came from the United States, Italy and Spain. In each case, the material was cDNA or gDNA derived from T cells, B-cell-depleted T cells, or PBMCs.

The CDR3 length is 13 residues. The ends lost 4 bases at V and 3 bases at J; junction bases unmatched: 2. Per germline, CDR1 LNHDA and CDR2 SQIVND (reference sequence). Libraries were prepared by immunoSEQ multiplex PCR; TCRdb keeps only in-frame clonotypes and omits some of them. The sample lists under 200,000 clones; approximately 81% were seen once. Cohort placement rested on clinical history that participants reported themselves. This clone was recorded once. The specimen sequenced was PBMCs or T cells enriched from blood (not recorded which). The chain joins TRBV19 to TRBJ2-7; 8 nucleotides match TRBD2. The sequence was obtained from a man in his 60s who had recovered from COVID-19. CDR3 region: CASSRGTSYEQYF. The CDR3 DNA reads as TGTGCCAGTAGTAGGGGGACTAGCTACGAGCAGTACTTC.